Sequencing of this T cell receptor beta chain was carried out in a study of blood T cell repertoires in COVID-19. About the research overall: PBMCs, B-cell-depleted T cells, or T cells were the source of the cDNA or gDNA that made up the material.

This CDR3 has 16 residues. Per the germline V gene, CDR1 is SNHLY and CDR2 is FYNNEI. V shed 6 bases and J shed 4 bases, with 19 bases lying between them. Measured with immunoSEQ multiplex PCR; TCRdb has only the in-frame clones, and not every one. The sample has just over 65,000 clones, about nine tenths seen once. The receptor's source is a man aged 25 to 40 with acute or convalescent COVID-19. Sequences were obtained from peripheral blood. The gene calls are TRBV2 and TRBJ1-3, with TRBD1 as a possible D gene (6 bases). CDR3 nucleotides: TGTGCCAGCAGCGCCGCCCCCGGGACATTAGGAAACACCATATATTTT. Its translation is CASSAAPGTLGNTIYF.